Sequencing of this T cell receptor (beta chain) was carried out in a study of T cell changes during pregnancy in multiple sclerosis. The CDR3 totals 14 residues. Trimming took 7 bases from V and 8 from J, leaving 20 bases between them. Per germline, CDR1 SQVTM and CDR2 ANQGSEA. Assay: immunoSEQ multiplex PCR; the TCRdb copy retains only in-frame clones and omits some. The repertoire holds 25,000 to 35,000 clones, with about nine tenths as singletons. The chain carries TRBV29-1 and TRBJ1-4; D may be TRBD1 (5 bases). The material was CD4+ T cells from peripheral blood mononuclear cells, obtained in the second trimester of pregnancy. The receptor comes from a female donor in good health, enrolled as a control in a pregnancy study. In nucleotides, the CDR3 is TGCAGCGCCGGCGGGGCGGCGGTGGGAGAAAAACTGTTTTTT. Its protein product is CSAGGAAVGEKLFF.